This paragraph reports one T cell receptor (beta chain). Its antigen remains unknown. Deep-level running was used for the assay. Method: immunoSEQ multiplex PCR; TCRdb's copy keeps in-frame clones and lacks some. The sample records about 580,000 clones, 98% being singletons. The sample is drawn from a study of shared clonotypes between healthy human individuals. Study-wide results and limits: Depth of sequencing was expected to influence donor clonotype sharing.

The germline V gene has CDR1 SGHAT and CDR2 FQNNGV. The junction had 13 bases not matched to a gene; V was cut back by 4 bases and J by 7 bases. The CDR3 totals 17 residues. CD8 cells regarded as naive lacked CD45RO, were positively chosen for CCR7, and omitted terminally differentiated effector memory CD45RA+ cells. The donors, all of them Caucasian adults, lived in Nashville, Tennessee. The chain combines TRBV11-2 with TRBJ1-4; TRBD1 agrees at 9 bases. The sample comprised naive CD8+ T cells sorted from blood. This TCR was recovered from a man aged 30-40 years in good health. The CDR3 protein is CASSSPGQGWGSEKLFF. The CDR3 coding sequence is TGTGCCAGCAGCTCGCCGGGACAGGGCTGGGGGAGTGAAAAACTGTTTTTT.